What follows are 10 T cell receptor beta chains derived from one specimen sequenced in a study of OX40 agonist ivuxolimab in advanced cancers. Using immunoSEQ multiplex PCR, the repertoire was profiled, and TCRdb retains in-frame clones only, with some absent. The sample lists some 98,000 clones, approximately 93% seen once, with over 0.2% in the top ten. The material was CD4+ or CD8+ T cells sorted from blood, obtained in a trial of the OX40 agonist ivuxolimab. These receptors were obtained from an adult with an advanced solid tumor such as melanoma, head and neck, liver or kidney cancer.

V usage is TRBV5-1 and J usage is TRBJ2-2, with TRBD2 matching 10 bases. Germline V gives CDR1 SGHRS, CDR2 YFSETQ. The CDR3 spans 17 residues. The trim removed 4 bases at V and 1 base at J, leaving 7 bases unmatched. The CDR3: CASSTRRTSGNTGELFF. The DNA for the CDR3 is TGCGCCAGCAGCACACGGAGGACTAGCGGGAACACCGGGGAGCTGTTTTTT.

V and J are TRBV29-1 and TRBJ2-3, with D perhaps matching TRBD2 (6 bases). The V gene lost 4 bases and the J gene lost 2 bases, with 10 bases spanning the gap. The length of the CDR3 is 13 residues. CDR1 and CDR2 from the germline V gene are SQVTM and ANQGSEA. The CDR3 protein is CSVGGGITDTQYF. The DNA for the CDR3 is TGCAGCGTTGGTGGCGGGATCACAGATACGCAGTATTTT.

The chain links TRBV11-2 to TRBJ1-4, with a possible D match to TRBD1 (6 bases). CDR1 is SGHAT, CDR2 FQNNGV, per germline. V was cut by 5 bases and J by 8 bases, with 21 bases left in between. CDR3 length equals 16 residues. The DNA of the CDR3 is TGTGCCAGCAGCGCTTTAGGGGGGACCCCAGGGGAAAAACTGTTTTTT. It translates to CASSALGGTPGEKLFF.

The genes are TRBV6-6 and TRBJ1-6; D is uncertain. Looked up from germline, CDR1 is MNHNY and CDR2 is SVGAGI (reference sequence). Between the trimmed V and J ends, which lost 2 bases and 9 bases, there was a span of 5 bases. The CDR3 sequence is 12 residues long. The DNA for the CDR3 is TGTGCCAGCAGTTACGAAAGTTCACCCCTCCACTTT. Its protein is CASSYESSPLHF.

The V and J genes are TRBV6-6 and TRBJ2-3; D is unresolved. CDR3 length: 12 amino acids. CDR1 is MNHNY, CDR2 SVGAGI, per germline (reference sequence). V dropped 10 bases and J dropped 4 bases, with 12 bases sitting between them. CDR3 loop: CATSAAPDTQYF. The CDR3, as DNA: TGTGCCACCTCTGCCGCTCCAGATACGCAGTATTTT.

The CDR3 loop reads CASIPGSGRQPQHF. The CDR3 DNA is TGTGCCAGCATCCCGGGGTCGGGTCGTCAGCCCCAGCATTTT. The chain carries TRBV28 and TRBJ1-5; D unresolved. V was trimmed by 7 bases and J by 6 bases, leaving 16 bases between them. Germline-derived CDR1 and CDR2 are MDHEN and SYDVKM. This CDR3 has 14 residues.

This chain connects TRBV11-3 to TRBJ1-6; D unclear. This CDR3 region has 15 residues. V lost 4 bases and J lost 6, with 13 bases in between. Germline assignment: CDR1 SGHNT and CDR2 YENEEA. The CDR3 spells CASSSTFGVNSPLHF. CDR3 DNA: TGTGCCAGCAGCTCGACCTTTGGGGTTAATTCACCCCTCCACTTT.

This chain joins TRBV6-4 and TRBJ2-3; D remains ambiguous. Germline CDR1 reads MRHNA; CDR2 reads SNTAGT. The CDR3 has 13 amino acids. V dropped 0 bases and J dropped 5 bases, with 6 bases sitting between them. CDR3: CASSDSIKDTQYF. For the CDR3, the DNA is TGTGCCAGCAGTGACTCCATCAAAGATACGCAGTATTTT.

In DNA, the CDR3 is TGCGCCAGCAGCCAAGATCCCAGCGGGGCGTCGGGAGAGCAGTTCTTC. Its protein is CASSQDPSGASGEQFF. V and J are TRBV4-1 and TRBJ2-1; 7 nucleotides match TRBD2. CDR3 length: 16 amino acids. The junction had 12 bases not matched to a gene; V was cut back by 0 bases and J by 10 bases. Per germline, CDR1 MGHRA and CDR2 YSYEKL.

The chain's CDR3 is CSVVQGNQPQHF. DNA of the CDR3: TGCAGCGTTGTGCAGGGAAACCAGCCCCAGCATTTT. The rearrangement joins TRBV29-1 to TRBJ1-5, with TRBD1 as a possible D gene (5 bases). This CDR3 has 12 residues. V lost 4 bases, J lost 7 bases, and 11 bases lay in between. The germline CDR1 and CDR2 sequences are SQVTM and ANQGSEA.